This TCR beta chain stems from a study of blood T cell repertoires in COVID-19 (dated by TCRdb to the early 2020s). In the study overall: Collaborator samples came from the United States, Italy and Spain and covered acute and convalescent phases of COVID-19. The prospective study material was composed of cDNA or gDNA derived from T cells, B-cell-depleted T cells, or PBMCs. Deeply sampled blood TCRbeta repertoires from subjects exposed to, actively infected with, or recovered from COVID-19 were included in the dataset. The repertoires were released in a freely available public database intended as a resource for research on the immune response to SARS-CoV-2. Samples were obtained from the ongoing ImmuneRACE study (first 160 participants) and from 1,200 or so subjects provided by 6 global collaborators. Sample metadata almost always included a de-identified subject ID, COVID-19 status, age in years and sex. Where available, HLA class I and class II types were obtained from metadata supplied by the sample provider rather than from assay-based typing. Points the paper makes about the study in general: The amount of clinical and demographic metadata varied by source and participant and was provided uncurated.

Reading the germline V gene (reference sequence) gives CDR1 LGHDT and CDR2 YNNKEL. Counted from cysteine to phenylalanine, this CDR3 has 18 amino acids. Kept here is only the CDR3 DNA, which spans 54 bases and is read in frame from base 1. Trimming leaves V shorter by 0 bases and J shorter by 0 bases, with the junction holding 7 bases beyond the gene matches. Worth noting for this clone: The specificity of this receptor is unknown. Base quality data are lacking; no much larger clone is found one base away.

At one collaborating source in Seattle, patients were enrolled during active infection and were followed longitudinally through the course of disease. Each collaborating institution followed its own protocols to collect whole blood in K2EDTA tubes. For TCRbeta analysis, collaborators shipped samples in one of three forms: frozen whole blood, isolated PBMCs, or DNA extracted from either of those sample types. TCRbeta CDR3 regions were amplified from genomic DNA by means of the immunoSEQ Assay, a bias-controlled multiplex PCR. Per the source publication's procedure: The number of nucleated cells in each sample was estimated by amplification of reference gene primers within the assay. Sequence reads were collapsed and filtered to measure the absolute abundance of every unique TCRbeta CDR3 rearrangement. Productive Simpson clonality was computed per sample as the square root of Simpson's diversity index over productive rearrangements. TCRdb retrieved this table from immuneACCESS and kept in-frame rearrangements only. Not all clones are present; in checked studies, unresolved V genes account for under half, and no reason is known for the remainder. The V and J calls and clone size come from that table; D and trimming were worked out from the DNA. For this sample there are roughly 350,000 clones; over 70% appear just once. The top ten clonotypes cover more than 5% of the sample.

The chain uses TRBV3-1 (or the pseudogene TRBV3-2) and TRBJ1-2; 10 nucleotides in the junction match TRBD1. The sequence came from a woman aged 50 to 60 with COVID-19, enrolled during active disease. Sequencing was performed on peripheral blood. CDR3 reads: CASSQDRDRGRANYGYTF. At the DNA level, the sequence is TGTGCCAGCAGCCAAGACCGGGACAGGGGCCGCGCTAACTATGGCTACACCTTC.